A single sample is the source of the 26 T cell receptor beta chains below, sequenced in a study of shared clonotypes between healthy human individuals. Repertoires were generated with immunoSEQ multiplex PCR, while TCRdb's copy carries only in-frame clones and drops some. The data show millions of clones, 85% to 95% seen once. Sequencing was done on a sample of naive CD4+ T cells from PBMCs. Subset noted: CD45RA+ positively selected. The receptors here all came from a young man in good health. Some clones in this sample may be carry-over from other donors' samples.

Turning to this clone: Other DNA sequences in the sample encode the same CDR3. CDR3 sequence (DNA): TGTGCCAGCAGTGCGGACAGGGGGGACACCGGGGAGCTGTTTTTT. The encoded protein is CASSADRGDTGELFF. The chain recombines TRBV2 with TRBJ2-2; 10 positions agree with TRBD1. With 4 bases clipped from V and 3 bases from J, the junction kept 2 bases outside the gene matches. Germline-derived CDR1 and CDR2 are SNHLY and FYNNEI. This CDR3 comprises 15 residues.

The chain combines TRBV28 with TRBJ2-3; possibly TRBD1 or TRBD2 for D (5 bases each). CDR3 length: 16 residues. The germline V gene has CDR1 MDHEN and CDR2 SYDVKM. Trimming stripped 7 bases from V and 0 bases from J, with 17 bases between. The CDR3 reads CASNPRGAPSTDTQYF. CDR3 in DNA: TGTGCCAGCAACCCCCGGGGCGCCCCTAGCACAGATACGCAGTATTTT.

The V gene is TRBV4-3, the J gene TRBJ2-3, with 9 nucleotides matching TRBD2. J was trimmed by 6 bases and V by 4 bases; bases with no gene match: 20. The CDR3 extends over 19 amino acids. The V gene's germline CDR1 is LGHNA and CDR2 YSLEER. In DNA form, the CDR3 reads TGCGCCAGCAGCCCCCTGGCGGGAGGGCCGTCGGGAGACGGGGATACGCAGTATTTT. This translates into CASSPLAGGPSGDGDTQYF.

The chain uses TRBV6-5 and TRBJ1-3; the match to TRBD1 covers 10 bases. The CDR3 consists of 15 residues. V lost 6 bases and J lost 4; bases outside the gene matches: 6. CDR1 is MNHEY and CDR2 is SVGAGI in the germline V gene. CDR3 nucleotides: TGTGCCAGCAGAGCGCGGACAGGGGGAGGAAACACCATATATTTT. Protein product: CASRARTGGGNTIYF.

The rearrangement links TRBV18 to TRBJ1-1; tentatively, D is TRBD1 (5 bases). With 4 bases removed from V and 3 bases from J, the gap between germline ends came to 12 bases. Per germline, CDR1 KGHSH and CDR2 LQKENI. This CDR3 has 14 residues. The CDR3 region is CASSRTSGDTEAFF. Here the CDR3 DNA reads TGTGCCAGCTCACGCACGTCGGGGGACACTGAAGCTTTCTTT.

The CDR3 DNA reads TGTGCCAGCAGCTCACTCGGGGGCAAAAACATTCAGTACTTC. It encodes CASSSLGGKNIQYF. The rearrangement joins TRBV7-9 to TRBJ2-4, with D maybe TRBD2 (6 bases). Per germline, CDR1 SEHNR and CDR2 FQNEAQ (reference sequence). The CDR3 is made up of 14 amino acids. The V end lost 4 bases, the J end lost 3 bases, and 10 bases lay between the germline ends.

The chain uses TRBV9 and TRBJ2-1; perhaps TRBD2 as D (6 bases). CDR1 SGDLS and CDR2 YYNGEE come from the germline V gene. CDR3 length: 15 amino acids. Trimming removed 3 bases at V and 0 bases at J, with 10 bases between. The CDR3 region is CASSAGSGSYNEQFF. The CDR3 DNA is TGTGCCAGCAGCGCTGGTAGCGGCTCCTACAATGAGCAGTTCTTC. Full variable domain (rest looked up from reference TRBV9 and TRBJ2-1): DSGVTQTPKHLITATGQRVTLRCSPRSGDLSVYWYQQSLDQGLQFLIQYYNGEERAKGNILERFSAQQFPDLHSELNLSSLELGDSALYFCASSAGSGSYNEQFFGPGTRLTVL.

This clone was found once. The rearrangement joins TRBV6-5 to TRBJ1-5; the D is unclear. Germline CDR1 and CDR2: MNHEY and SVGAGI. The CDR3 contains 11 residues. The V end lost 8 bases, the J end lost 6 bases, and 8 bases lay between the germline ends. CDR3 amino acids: CASGFGQPQHF. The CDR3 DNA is TGTGCCAGCGGGTTCGGTCAGCCCCAGCATTTT.

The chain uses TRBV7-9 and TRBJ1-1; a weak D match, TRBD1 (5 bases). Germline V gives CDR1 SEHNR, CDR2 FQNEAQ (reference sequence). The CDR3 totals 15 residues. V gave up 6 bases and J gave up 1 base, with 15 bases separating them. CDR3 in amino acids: CASSYPGRPNTEAFF. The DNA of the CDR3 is TGTGCCAGCAGTTATCCGGGACGGCCGAACACTGAAGCTTTCTTT. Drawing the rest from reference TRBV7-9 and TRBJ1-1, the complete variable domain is DTGVSQNPRHKITKRGQNVTFRCDPISEHNRLYWYRQTLGQGPEFLTYFQNEAQLEKSRLLSDRFSAERPKGSFSTLEIQRTEQGDSAMYLCASSYPGRPNTEAFFGQGTRLTVV.

The chain's CDR3 is CASGGLAGGGSNTGELFF. The DNA of the CDR3 is TGTGCCAGCGGGGGACTAGCGGGAGGTGGTTCAAACACCGGGGAGCTGTTTTTT. The V and J genes are TRBV11-2 and TRBJ2-2; 15 bases agree with TRBD2. Trimming cost V 8 bases and J 2 bases; bases outside gene matches: 9. CDR3 size: 18 residues. Looked up from germline, CDR1 is SGHAT and CDR2 is FQNNGV. Supplemented by reference TRBV11-2 and TRBJ2-2, the full variable domain reads EAGVAQSPRYKIIEKRQSVAFWCNPISGHATLYWYQQILGQGPKLLIQFQNNGVVDDSQLPKDRFSAERLKGVDSTLKIQPAKLEDSAVYLCASGGLAGGGSNTGELFFGEGSRLTVL.

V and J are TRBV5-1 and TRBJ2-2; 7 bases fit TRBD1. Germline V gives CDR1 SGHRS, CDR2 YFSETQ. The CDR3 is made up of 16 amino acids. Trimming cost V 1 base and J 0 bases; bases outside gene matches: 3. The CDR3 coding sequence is TGCGCCAGCAGCTTGATGGGGACAGCGAACACCGGGGAGCTGTTTTTT. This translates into CASSLMGTANTGELFF.

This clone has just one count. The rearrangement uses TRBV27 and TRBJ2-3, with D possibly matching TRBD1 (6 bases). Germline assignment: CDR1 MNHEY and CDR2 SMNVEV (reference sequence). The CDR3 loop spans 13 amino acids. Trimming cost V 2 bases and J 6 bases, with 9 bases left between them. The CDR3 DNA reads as TGTGCCAGCAGTTTAAAAGGGGGTGATACGCAGTATTTT. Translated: CASSLKGGDTQYF.

The CDR3 DNA reads TGCGCCAGCAGAAATACTGGCGGGAGCCACAATGAGCAGTTCTTC. Translation gives CASRNTGGSHNEQFF. V and J are TRBV5-1 and TRBJ2-1, with TRBD2 matching over 7 bases. CDR1 SGHRS and CDR2 YFSETQ come from the germline V gene. CDR3 size: 15 residues. Trimming cost V 5 bases and J 5 bases; bases outside gene matches: 10.

The CDR3 DNA reads as TGCGCCAGCAGCTTGGGGCAGGGGGATTTTTTAGGCTACACCTTC. This translates into CASSLGQGDFLGYTF. The chain recombines TRBV5-1 with TRBJ1-2, with TRBD1 matching over 7 bases. Per the germline V gene, CDR1 is SGHRS and CDR2 is YFSETQ. The trim removed 0 bases at V and 8 bases at J, leaving 10 bases unmatched. The CDR3 totals 15 residues.

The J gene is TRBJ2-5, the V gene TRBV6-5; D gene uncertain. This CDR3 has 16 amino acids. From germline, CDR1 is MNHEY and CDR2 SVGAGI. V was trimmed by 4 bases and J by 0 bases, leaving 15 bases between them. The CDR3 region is CASSSHLRPDQETQYF. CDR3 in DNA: TGTGCCAGCAGTTCCCACCTCAGACCCGACCAAGAGACCCAGTACTTC.

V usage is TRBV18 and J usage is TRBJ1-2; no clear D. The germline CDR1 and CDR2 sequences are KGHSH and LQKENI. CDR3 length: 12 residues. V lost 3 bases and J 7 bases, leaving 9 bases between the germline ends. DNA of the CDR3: TGTGCCAGCTCACCGACCGCGTTTGGCTACACCTTC. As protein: CASSPTAFGYTF.

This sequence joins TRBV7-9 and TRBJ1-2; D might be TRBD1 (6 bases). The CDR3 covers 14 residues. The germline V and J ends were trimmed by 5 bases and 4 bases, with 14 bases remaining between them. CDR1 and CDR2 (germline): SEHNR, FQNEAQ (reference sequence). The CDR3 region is CASSDQGIAYGYTF. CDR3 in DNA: TGTGCCAGCAGCGATCAGGGGATCGCCTATGGCTACACCTTC.

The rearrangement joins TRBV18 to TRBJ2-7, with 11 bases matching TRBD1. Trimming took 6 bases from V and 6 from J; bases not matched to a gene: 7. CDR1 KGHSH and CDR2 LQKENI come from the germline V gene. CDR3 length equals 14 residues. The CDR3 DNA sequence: TGTGCCAGCTCCTGGACAGGGGGCTTTGTCGAGCAGTACTTC. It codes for CASSWTGGFVEQYF.

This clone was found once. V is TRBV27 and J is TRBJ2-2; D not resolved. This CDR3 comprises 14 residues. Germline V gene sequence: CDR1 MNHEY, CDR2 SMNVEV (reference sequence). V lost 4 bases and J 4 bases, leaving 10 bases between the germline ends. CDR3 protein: CASSSRQLTGELFF. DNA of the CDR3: TGTGCCAGCAGTTCCCGACAACTCACCGGGGAGCTGTTTTTT.

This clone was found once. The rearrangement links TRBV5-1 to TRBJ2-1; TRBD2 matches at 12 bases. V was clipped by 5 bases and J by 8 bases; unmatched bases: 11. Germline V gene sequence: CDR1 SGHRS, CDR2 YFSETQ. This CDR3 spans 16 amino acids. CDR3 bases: TGCGCCAGCAGGCTTGCCCTAGCGGGAGGGCCCGATGAGCAGTTCTTC. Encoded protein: CASRLALAGGPDEQFF.

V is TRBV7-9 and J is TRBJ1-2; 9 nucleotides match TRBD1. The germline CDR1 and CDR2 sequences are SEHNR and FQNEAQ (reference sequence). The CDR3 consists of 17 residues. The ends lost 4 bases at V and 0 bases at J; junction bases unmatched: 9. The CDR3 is CASSSMRGQGSNYGYTF. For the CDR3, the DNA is TGTGCCAGCAGCTCCATGAGGGGACAGGGCTCTAACTATGGCTACACCTTC.

The CDR3 sequence: CASSQEGRVTNEKLFF. DNA of the CDR3: TGTGCCAGCAGCCAAGAAGGGCGGGTAACTAATGAAAAACTGTTTTTT. The rearrangement links TRBV14 to TRBJ1-4; D not certain. The CDR3 sequence is 16 residues long. Deletions cut 0 bases from V and 1 base from J, with 9 bases between. The germline V gene encodes CDR1 SGHDN and CDR2 FVKESK.

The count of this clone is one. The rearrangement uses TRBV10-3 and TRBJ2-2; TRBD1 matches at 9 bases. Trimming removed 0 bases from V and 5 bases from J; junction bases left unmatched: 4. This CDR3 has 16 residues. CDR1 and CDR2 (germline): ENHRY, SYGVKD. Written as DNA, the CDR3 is TGTGCCATCAGTGAGTCGACGACAGGGGGAACCGGGGAGCTGTTTTTT. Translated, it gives CAISESTTGGTGELFF.

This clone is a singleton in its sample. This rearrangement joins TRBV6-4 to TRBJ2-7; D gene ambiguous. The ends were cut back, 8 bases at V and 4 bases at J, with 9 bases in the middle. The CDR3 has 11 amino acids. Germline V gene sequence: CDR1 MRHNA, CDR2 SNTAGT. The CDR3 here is CASQIGYEQYF. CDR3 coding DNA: TGTGCCAGCCAAATCGGTTACGAGCAGTACTTC.

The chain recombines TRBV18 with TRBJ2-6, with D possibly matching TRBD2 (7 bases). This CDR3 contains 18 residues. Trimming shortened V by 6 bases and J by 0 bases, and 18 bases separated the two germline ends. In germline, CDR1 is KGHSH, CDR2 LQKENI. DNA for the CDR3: TGTGCCAGCTCCAGACCATGGGGGGGGGCCTCTGGGGCCAACGTCCTGACTTTC. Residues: CASSRPWGGASGANVLTF.

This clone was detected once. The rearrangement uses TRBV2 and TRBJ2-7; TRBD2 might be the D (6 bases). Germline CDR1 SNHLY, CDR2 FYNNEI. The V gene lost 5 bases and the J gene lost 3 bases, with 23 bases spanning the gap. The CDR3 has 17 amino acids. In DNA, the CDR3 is TGTGCCAGCAGTAGTCGGGAGCCGTTGTCGACTTTCTACGAGCAGTACTTC. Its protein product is CASSSREPLSTFYEQYF.